This T cell receptor beta chain was identified in a study of early T cells in non-severe SARS-CoV-2 infection. Study-level information: Sequencing was performed on bulk RNA from unsorted whole blood, leaving chains unpaired.

Attachment of unique molecular identifiers was made to individual cDNA molecules. TCRdb passed the 5' RACE reads through MiXCR, listing each CDR3 protein once. This table holds tens of thousands of distinct CDR3 sequences, approximately 14% found once. This CDR3 has 13 amino acids. Germline CDR1 and CDR2: SQVTM and ANQGSEA. The V end was cut by 0 bases, the J end by 4 bases, with 9 bases between. The specimen was whole blood. This clonotype originated in an adult who was a healthcare worker with PCR-confirmed SARS-CoV-2 infection or an uninfected control (not recorded which). The chain is built from TRBV29-1 and TRBJ2-5; D remains ambiguous. CDR3 loop: CSVEDLVGETQYF. The CDR3 coding sequence is TGCAGCGTTGAAGATTTGGTTGGAGAGACCCAGTACTTC. The full variable domain, in which reference TRBV29-1 and TRBJ2-5 provide the parts outside the CDR3, is SAVISQKPSRDICQRGTSLTIQCQVDSQVTMMFWYRQQPGQSLTLIATANQGSEATYESGFVIDKFPISRPNLTFSTLTVSNMSPEDSSIYLCSVEDLVGETQYFGPGTRLLVL.